This entry features one T cell receptor (beta chain) sequence. This entry comes from a study of blood T cell repertoires in COVID-19. The V segment lost 1 base and the J segment 0 bases; nucleotides outside the gene matches: 7. This CDR3 is 18 amino acids long. CDR1 and CDR2 from the germline V gene are LGHNA and YNFKEQ. Using immunoSEQ multiplex PCR, the repertoire was profiled, and TCRdb retains in-frame clones only, with some absent. This table holds some 140,000 clones, 85% to 90% found once. The specimen was peripheral blood. The TCR originated in a middle-aged man with active COVID-19. J is TRBJ1-4 and V is TRBV4-2; 8 bases align to TRBD1. The CDR3, as DNA: TGTGCCAGCAGCCAAGTAGGCAGGGGGCTTGCAACTAATGAAAAACTGTTTTTT. Translated: CASSQVGRGLATNEKLFF.